This record looks at one TCR beta chain sequence and its context. CDR1 is MNHEY and CDR2 is SVGAGI in the germline V gene. This CDR3 has 15 residues. The V gene end was trimmed by 2 bases and the J gene end by 2 bases; junction bases not matched to a gene: 2. The sample is drawn from a study of blood T cell repertoires in COVID-19. Across the whole study: T cells, B-cell-depleted T cells, or PBMCs supplied cDNA or gDNA.

Sequencing was performed with immunoSEQ multiplex PCR; in TCRdb, only in-frame clones are kept and a portion is missing. The table has 150,000 or so clones, nearly 85% seen once. Sequenced: peripheral blood. This clonotype originated in a human donor in a cohort sampled during active COVID-19. This chain joins TRBV6-5 and TRBJ1-3, with 8 positions matching TRBD1. The CDR3 nucleotides are TGTGCCAGCAGTTACGGACAGGGCACTGGAAACACCATATATTTT. Its protein is CASSYGQGTGNTIYF.